One and the same sample provided the 13 T cell receptor beta chains below, sequenced in a study of blood T cell repertoires in COVID-19. This table comes from immunoSEQ multiplex PCR, and its TCRdb copy is limited to in-frame clones, with some not included. Here the sample spans about 170,000 clones, approximately 83% being singletons. Sample: peripheral blood. These receptors originate from a woman in her sixties with acute or convalescent COVID-19.

The chain recombines TRBV28 with TRBJ1-4; no clear D. The germline CDR1 and CDR2 sequences are MDHEN and SYDVKM. The V end lost 3 bases, the J end lost 8 bases, and 4 bases lay between the germline ends. The length of the CDR3 is 11 residues. The CDR3 nucleotides read TGTGCCAGCAGTTTGAGAGAAAAACTGTTTTTT. Protein product: CASSLREKLFF.

This clone was counted only a few times. The chain has TRBV6-1 and TRBJ1-3; no firm D call. The V and J ends lost 2 bases and 2 bases respectively, with 10 bases between them. The germline CDR1 and CDR2 sequences are MNHNS and SASEGT. CDR3 length: 15 amino acids. The CDR3 DNA follows: TGTGCCAGCAGTGAATTAAGGGAGGCTGGAAACACCATATATTTT. Translated: CASSELREAGNTIYF.

This rearrangement joins TRBV5-5 to TRBJ2-2; unclear D gene. Germline V CDR1 and CDR2: SGHKS, YYEKEE (reference sequence). CDR3 size: 13 residues. Trimming took 3 bases from V and 3 from J, leaving 6 bases between them. The CDR3 loop is CASSSRDTGELFF. The CDR3 bases are TGTGCCAGCAGCTCCCGGGACACCGGGGAGCTGTTTTTT.

The rearrangement links TRBV19 to TRBJ1-6, with D possibly TRBD1 on 6 matching bases. Germline loops: CDR1 LNHDA, CDR2 SQIVND (reference sequence). The CDR3 spans 15 residues. V dropped 5 bases and J dropped 8 bases, with 16 bases sitting between them. CDR3 nucleotide sequence: TGTGCCAGTAGTCCCCCCACAAAGGGGGATTCACCCCTCCACTTT. Encoded protein: CASSPPTKGDSPLHF.

The J gene is TRBJ1-2, the V gene TRBV7-2, with TRBD1 identical over 8 bases. CDR1 is SGHTA, CDR2 FQGNSA, per germline. The CDR3 spans 13 residues. Trimming cost V 1 base and J 8 bases; bases outside gene matches: 3. CDR3 sequence (DNA): TGTGCCAGCAGCTTAGGGCAGGGGGCCGGCTACACCTTC. Translating it yields CASSLGQGAGYTF.

The genes are TRBV28 and TRBJ1-3; 9 positions agree with TRBD1. The V gene end was trimmed by 2 bases and the J gene end by 2 bases; junction bases not matched to a gene: 10. Germline assignment: CDR1 MDHEN and CDR2 SYDVKM. The CDR3 contains 18 residues. CDR3 sequence reads: CASSLGGTGIGAGNTIYF. The CDR3, as DNA: TGTGCCAGCAGTTTAGGCGGGACAGGGATAGGGGCTGGAAACACCATATATTTT.

The rearrangement joins TRBV9 to TRBJ2-7; a weak D match, TRBD2 (6 bases). Between the trimmed V and J ends, which lost 0 bases and 2 bases, there was a span of 6 bases. The CDR3 runs 13 residues. The germline CDR1 and CDR2 sequences are SGDLS and YYNGEE. As DNA, the CDR3 is TGTGCCAGCAGCGTAGGACTAGCCTACGAGCAGTACTTC. Translated: CASSVGLAYEQYF.

The V gene is TRBV7-2, the J gene TRBJ2-7; D is unclear. Germline assignment: CDR1 SGHTA and CDR2 FQGNSA. Trimming shortened V by 4 bases and J by 1 base, and 14 bases separated the two germline ends. There are 15 residues in the CDR3. CDR3 amino acids: CASSSRGPRSYEQYF. In DNA, the CDR3 is TGTGCCAGCAGCTCCCGTGGGCCTCGGTCCTACGAGCAGTACTTC.

CDR3 sequence: CASSRAGATGNTIYF. CDR3 DNA sequence: TGTGCCAGCAGCCGTGCGGGGGCGACGGGAAACACCATATATTTT. The chain is built from TRBV11-2 and TRBJ1-3, with D possibly being TRBD1 (6 bases). The CDR3 runs 15 residues. V gave up 5 bases and J gave up 4 bases, with 15 bases separating them. Per germline, CDR1 SGHAT and CDR2 FQNNGV.

This sequence joins TRBV18 and TRBJ1-1, with TRBD1 identical over 7 bases. Per germline, CDR1 KGHSH and CDR2 LQKENI. J was trimmed by 0 bases and V by 3 bases; bases with no gene match: 4. The CDR3 is 15 residues long. The CDR3 sequence: CASSPGQFLNTEAFF. For the CDR3, the DNA is TGTGCCAGCTCACCGGGACAGTTTTTGAACACTGAAGCTTTCTTT.

The genes are TRBV6-5 and TRBJ2-1; D is possibly TRBD1 (7 bases). V gave up 10 bases and J gave up 2 bases, with 15 bases separating them. CDR3 length: 14 residues. Germline CDR1 and CDR2: MNHEY and SVGAGI. The CDR3 is CATLRDSPYNEQFF. DNA of the CDR3: TGTGCCACCTTGCGGGACAGCCCCTACAATGAGCAGTTCTTC.

The chain has TRBV4-3 and TRBJ1-4; D is perhaps TRBD1 (5 bases). The CDR3 contains 16 residues. In germline, CDR1 is LGHNA, CDR2 YSLEER. The V end lost 3 bases, the J end lost 3 bases, and 14 bases lay between the germline ends. Here the CDR3 DNA reads TGCGCCAGCAGCCAGGCCGTGGGGCTGGCTAATGAAAAACTGTTTTTT. The encoded protein is CASSQAVGLANEKLFF.

This chain joins TRBV5-4 and TRBJ2-1, with D possibly matching TRBD1 (6 bases). V dropped 4 bases and J dropped 4 bases, with 9 bases sitting between them. Germline V CDR1 and CDR2: SGHNT, YYREEE (reference sequence). There are 13 residues in the CDR3. As DNA, the CDR3 is TGTGCCAGCAGCCAGGACAGATACAATGAGCAGTTCTTC. As protein: CASSQDRYNEQFF.